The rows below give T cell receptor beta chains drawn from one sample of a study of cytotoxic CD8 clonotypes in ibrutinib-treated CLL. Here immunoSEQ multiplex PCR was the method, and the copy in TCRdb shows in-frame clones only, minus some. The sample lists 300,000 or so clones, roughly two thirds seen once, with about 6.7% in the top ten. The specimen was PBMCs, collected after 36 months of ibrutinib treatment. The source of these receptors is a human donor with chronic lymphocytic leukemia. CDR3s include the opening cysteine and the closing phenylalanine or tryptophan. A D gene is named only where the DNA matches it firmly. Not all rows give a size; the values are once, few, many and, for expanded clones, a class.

TGTGCCAGCAGCTTAACGGGGCTAGAGGGTGAGCAGTTCTTC,CASSLTGLEGEQFF,NA,TRBJ2-1,TRBV7-3,NA
TGCAGCGTTGGGCCGCGGCTACTCCAAGAGACCCAGTACTTC,CSVGPRLLQETQYF,NA,TRBJ2-5,TRBV29-1,once
TGTGCCAGCAGTTTAGCCCGAAGTCAGCCCCAGCATTTT,CASSLARSQPQHF,NA,TRBJ1-5,TRBV27,once
TGCGCCAGCAGCCAAGAACTCGGAGATACGCAGTATTTT,CASSQELGDTQYF,NA,TRBJ2-3,TRBV4-1,NA
TGTGCCAGCAGCGTTAACAGGGGGAATGAGCAGTTCTTC,CASSVNRGNEQFF,TRBD1,TRBJ2-1,TRBV7-8,few
TGCAGCGTTGAAGATCCCCTTCAGGGTACTTACGAGCAGTACTTC,CSVEDPLQGTYEQYF,NA,TRBJ2-7,TRBV29-1,NA
TGCGCCAGCAGCCCCGGACTAGCGGGAGGTTCCCACAATGAGCAGTTCTTC,CASSPGLAGGSHNEQFF,TRBD2,TRBJ2-1,TRBV4-1,NA
TGTGCCAGCAGCTTAGCTGGGACTCATCTGAGGACAGATACGCAGTATTTT,CASSLAGTHLRTDTQYF,NA,TRBJ2-3,TRBV7-9,NA
TGTGCCAGCAGCCAGATAAGGGGCACTGAAGCTTTCTTT,CASSQIRGTEAFF,NA,TRBJ1-1,TRBV14,NA
TGCGCCAGCCGGACTAGCGGGGGGCTTTCCCCGGGGACGCAGTATTTT,CASRTSGGLSPGTQYF,TRBD2,TRBJ2-3,TRBV10-2,NA
TGTGCCAGCAGCGTAGATGTCGGTACTAACTATGGCTACACCTTC,CASSVDVGTNYGYTF,NA,TRBJ1-2,TRBV9,few
TGTGCCGGAGGACAGGCCAATCAGCCCCAGCATTTT,CAGGQANQPQHF,TRBD1,TRBJ1-5,TRBV19,NA
TGCGCCAGCAGCCCGGGGGCAGGAGATACGCAGTATTTT,CASSPGAGDTQYF,NA,TRBJ2-3,TRBV5-1,NA
TGTGCCAGCAGCTTCTCCCGCCTTACCACAGATACGCAGTATTTT,CASSFSRLTTDTQYF,NA,TRBJ2-3,TRBV11-1,NA
TGCAGCGTATTGACATCATCTAATGAAAAACTGTTTTTT,CSVLTSSNEKLFF,NA,TRBJ1-4,TRBV29-1,NA
TGTGCCAGCAGTTTAATCACGGGATTGAACACCGGGGAGCTGTTTTTT,CASSLITGLNTGELFF,NA,TRBJ2-2,TRBV28,NA
TGTGCCAGCAGTTACGGTGGGGTTGAGACCCAGTACTTC,CASSYGGVETQYF,NA,TRBJ2-5,TRBV6-6,NA
TGTGCCAGCAGCTCCGGTTCCCTAGCCAAAAACATTCAGTACTTC,CASSSGSLAKNIQYF,NA,TRBJ2-4,TRBV7-6,few
TGTGCCAGCAAATCCAGGGGCGAGGAGCAGTTCTTC,CASKSRGEEQFF,NA,TRBJ2-1,TRBV6-6,NA
TGCGCCAGCAGCTCGTCCCGGGACAGGGGAGGCACAGATACGCAGTATTTT,CASSSSRDRGGTDTQYF,TRBD1,TRBJ2-3,TRBV5-1,few
TGCAGCGTTGGACTTAGCGGGGGCTTCTACGAGCAGTACTTC,CSVGLSGGFYEQYF,TRBD2,TRBJ2-7,TRBV29-1,NA
TGTGCCAGCAGCCCGACCCCGACTAACTCCTACGAGCAGTACTTC,CASSPTPTNSYEQYF,NA,TRBJ2-7,TRBV9,NA
TGTGCCAGCAGCGCGGGGACGGGTTTAAGGGGCTACACCTTC,CASSAGTGLRGYTF,NA,TRBJ1-2,TRBV9,NA